This is a list of T cell receptor beta chains from one sample in a study of identical twins. A single record per CDR3 protein comes from TCRdb applying MiXCR to the 5' RACE reads. The table has roughly 540,000 distinct CDR3 sequences, about 20% seen once; the top ten hold about 0.91%. This sample was also put to use in a study of T cells expressing NK-cell markers.

Sequenced material: CD4+ T cells sorted from blood. These receptors all stem from a woman between 18 and 29 years old in good health. The CDR3 runs from the conserved cysteine through the conserved F or W. The D gene is left open where the match is weak. A row's size may be missing; if present it is once, few, many or a size class.

clone_size: .; d_call: .; v_call: TRBV23-1; j_call: TRBJ2-7; cdr3_aa: CASSQKLLSGSYYEQYF; cdr3_nt: TGCGCCAGCAGTCAAAAGCTTCTTAGTGGGTCTTACTACGAGCAGTACTTC
clone_size: few; d_call: .; v_call: TRBV5-4; j_call: TRBJ2-1; cdr3_aa: CASSLAGVHGQFF; cdr3_nt: TGTGCCAGCAGCTTGGCCGGGGTACACGGGCAGTTCTTC
clone_size: few; d_call: .; v_call: TRBV6-5; j_call: TRBJ2-7; cdr3_aa: CASSYYPALSYEQYF; cdr3_nt: TGTGCCAGCAGTTACTACCCAGCGCTCTCCTACGAGCAGTACTTC
clone_size: .; d_call: .; v_call: TRBV29-1; j_call: TRBJ1-2; cdr3_aa: CSDRTVTYGYTF; cdr3_nt: TGCAGCGACCGGACAGTTACCTATGGCTACACCTTC
clone_size: .; d_call: .; v_call: TRBV2; j_call: TRBJ1-3; cdr3_aa: CASSEARYTIYF; cdr3_nt: TGTGCCAGCAGTGAAGCGCGATACACCATATATTTT
clone_size: many; d_call: TRBD1; v_call: TRBV12-3/TRBV12-4; j_call: TRBJ2-1; cdr3_aa: CASTPGTGAYISNEQFF; cdr3_nt: TGTGCCAGTACACCCGGGACAGGGGCCTACATCAGCAATGAGCAGTTCTTC
clone_size: .; d_call: TRBD1; v_call: TRBV5-1; j_call: TRBJ2-7; cdr3_aa: CASSSGTGGEEQYF; cdr3_nt: TGCGCCAGCAGCTCCGGGACAGGGGGCGAAGAGCAGTACTTC
clone_size: .; d_call: .; v_call: TRBV15; j_call: TRBJ2-7; cdr3_aa: CATSREERTYEQYF; cdr3_nt: TGTGCCACCAGCAGAGAGGAAAGAACCTACGAGCAGTACTTC
clone_size: many; d_call: TRBD1; v_call: TRBV29-1; j_call: TRBJ2-6; cdr3_aa: CSVVGTVSGANVLTF; cdr3_nt: TGCAGCGTTGTCGGGACAGTCTCTGGGGCCAACGTCCTGACTTTC
clone_size: few; d_call: .; v_call: TRBV10-3; j_call: TRBJ2-5; cdr3_aa: CAISSGAVKETQYF; cdr3_nt: TGTGCCATCAGCTCAGGGGCGGTCAAAGAGACCCAGTACTTC
clone_size: .; d_call: TRBD1; v_call: TRBV20-1; j_call: TRBJ2-1; cdr3_aa: CSAPGGSTYEQFF; cdr3_nt: TGCAGTGCCCCAGGGGGCTCCACGTATGAGCAGTTCTTC
clone_size: few; d_call: .; v_call: TRBV18; j_call: TRBJ2-5; cdr3_aa: CASSAPGTQETQYF; cdr3_nt: TGTGCCAGCTCAGCGCCCGGGACCCAAGAGACCCAGTACTTC
clone_size: .; d_call: TRBD1; v_call: TRBV20-1; j_call: TRBJ2-7; cdr3_aa: CSARVNGQGKHEQYF; cdr3_nt: TGCAGTGCTAGAGTTAACGGACAGGGGAAACACGAGCAGTACTTC
clone_size: few; d_call: .; v_call: TRBV30; j_call: TRBJ2-5; cdr3_aa: CAWNRAETQYF; cdr3_nt: TGTGCCTGGAACAGGGCCGAGACCCAGTACTTC
clone_size: few; d_call: .; v_call: TRBV6-1; j_call: TRBJ1-1; cdr3_aa: CASSAELWPNTEAFF; cdr3_nt: TGTGCCAGCAGTGCCGAGCTCTGGCCGAACACTGAAGCTTTCTTT
clone_size: few; d_call: .; v_call: TRBV30; j_call: TRBJ2-7; cdr3_aa: CAWSVKGSVYEQYF; cdr3_nt: TGTGCCTGGAGTGTAAAGGGATCAGTCTACGAGCAGTACTTC
clone_size: few; d_call: TRBD2; v_call: TRBV6-1; j_call: TRBJ2-7; cdr3_aa: CASSRGTSGSPYEQYF; cdr3_nt: TGTGCCAGCAGCAGGGGCACTAGCGGGAGTCCCTACGAGCAGTACTTC
clone_size: .; d_call: .; v_call: TRBV4-2; j_call: TRBJ2-3; cdr3_aa: CASSQVQGTDTQYF; cdr3_nt: TGTGCCAGCAGCCAAGTTCAGGGAACAGATACGCAGTATTTT
clone_size: few; d_call: TRBD2; v_call: TRBV7-9; j_call: TRBJ2-1; cdr3_aa: CASSLLAGFYNEQFF; cdr3_nt: TGTGCCAGCAGCTTACTAGCGGGTTTTTACAATGAGCAGTTCTTC
clone_size: many; d_call: .; v_call: TRBV29-1; j_call: TRBJ2-1; cdr3_aa: CSVEDRRAYNEQFF; cdr3_nt: TGCAGCGTTGAAGATCGAAGAGCGTACAATGAGCAGTTCTTC
clone_size: .; d_call: TRBD2; v_call: TRBV20-1; j_call: TRBJ2-7; cdr3_aa: CSARLPGLAAYEQYF; cdr3_nt: TGCAGTGCCCGTCTCCCAGGACTAGCGGCTTACGAGCAGTACTTC
clone_size: few; d_call: .; v_call: TRBV4-2; j_call: TRBJ1-2; cdr3_aa: CASSQALTGASNYGYTF; cdr3_nt: TGTGCCAGCAGCCAAGCTCTTACCGGCGCATCTAACTATGGCTACACCTTC
clone_size: .; d_call: .; v_call: TRBV7-2; j_call: TRBJ1-6; cdr3_aa: CASSSDGRGSPLHF; cdr3_nt: TGTGCCAGCAGCTCAGATGGCAGGGGATCACCCCTCCACTTT
clone_size: many; d_call: TRBD1; v_call: TRBV20-1; j_call: TRBJ1-1; cdr3_aa: CSARDRVNTEAFF; cdr3_nt: TGCAGTGCTAGGGACAGGGTAAACACTGAAGCTTTCTTT